One T cell receptor beta chain is described in this entry. These data are taken from a study of blood T cell repertoires in COVID-19. Original analysis: Estimation of nucleated cell counts relied on the amplification of reference gene primers. Assay: immunoSEQ multiplex PCR; the TCRdb copy retains only in-frame clones and omits some. The V and J calls and clone size were taken over from that table, and D and trimming were inferred from the DNA. Here the sample spans about 240,000 clones, 85% to 90% being singletons. In germline, CDR1 is MNHEY, CDR2 SMNVEV (reference sequence). Trimming shortened V by 7 bases and J by 7 bases, and 14 bases separated the two germline ends. The CDR3 consists of 13 residues. Adults between about 18 and 95 years of age took part from about two dozen US areas.

The sequence came from a woman aged 25-40 years who had recovered from COVID-19. V gene TRBV27 combines with J gene TRBJ2-1; possible D gene TRBD1, 6 bases. Sequences were obtained from PBMCs or T cells enriched from blood (not recorded which). The CDR3 sequence: CASTTDRTNEQFF. The DNA of the CDR3 is TGTGCCAGCACCACGGACAGAACAAATGAGCAGTTCTTC.